A selection of T cell receptor beta chains follows, all from one sample in a study of T cells after posttransplantation cyclophosphamide. TCRdb's copy holds only in-frame clones and misses some; the assay was immunoSEQ multiplex PCR. The sample has tens of thousands of clones, none seen only once; the top ten hold approximately 2.2%. Input material: PBMCs. The receptors were gathered from a man aged 35 to 55 in good health, CMV-negative, and a related stem cell transplant donor. Each CDR3 is given with its conserved first and last residue. D genes are given only for firm matches. Rows give clone size only sometimes, using once, few, many, or a class for an expanded clone.

v_call: TRBV6-5; d_call: .; j_call: TRBJ2-3; clone_size: few; cdr3_nt: TGTGCCAGCAGAATACAGGGAAGCACAGATACGCAGTATTTT; cdr3_aa: CASRIQGSTDTQYF
v_call: TRBV4-1; d_call: .; j_call: TRBJ2-3; clone_size: many; cdr3_nt: TGCGCCAGCAGCCAAGAGGAACAGTGGCGGAGGGCCGGGGATACGCAGTATTTT; cdr3_aa: CASSQEEQWRRAGDTQYF
v_call: TRBV28; d_call: TRBD1; j_call: TRBJ1-1; clone_size: many; cdr3_nt: TGTGCCAGCAGTTTGGGCCAACAGGGGTCCCGTGTGGCTTTCTTT; cdr3_aa: CASSLGQQGSRVAFF
v_call: TRBV19; d_call: .; j_call: TRBJ1-1; clone_size: many; cdr3_nt: TGTGCCAGTAGTATGGATACAGCGAACACTGAAGCTTTCTTT; cdr3_aa: CASSMDTANTEAFF
v_call: TRBV7-8; d_call: .; j_call: TRBJ1-4; clone_size: many; cdr3_nt: TGTGCCAGCAGCTTAGTTCCTGGCGGAGAGGATGAAAAACTGTTTTTT; cdr3_aa: CASSLVPGGEDEKLFF
v_call: TRBV10-3; d_call: .; j_call: TRBJ2-2; clone_size: .; cdr3_nt: TGTGCCATCGAACGGGAGGGGGCTAGAGCGGACACCGGGGAGCTGTTTTTT; cdr3_aa: CAIEREGARADTGELFF
v_call: TRBV9; d_call: .; j_call: TRBJ2-2; clone_size: many; cdr3_nt: TGTGCCAGCAGCGGGGACCGGGACATGTTGACAGGGGAGCTGTTTTTT; cdr3_aa: CASSGDRDMLTGELFF
v_call: TRBV30; d_call: TRBD2; j_call: TRBJ2-1; clone_size: .; cdr3_nt: TGTGCCTGGAAAAGACTAGCGTACAATGAGCAGTTCTTC; cdr3_aa: CAWKRLAYNEQFF
v_call: TRBV30; d_call: .; j_call: TRBJ1-6; clone_size: .; cdr3_nt: TGTGCCTGGAGTGTGACAGGAACTAATTCACCCCTCCACTTT; cdr3_aa: CAWSVTGTNSPLHF
v_call: TRBV10-3; d_call: TRBD1; j_call: TRBJ1-4; clone_size: medium-sized; cdr3_nt: TGTGCCATCAGTGGGGACAGTGCAACTAATGAAAAACTGTTTTTT; cdr3_aa: CAISGDSATNEKLFF
v_call: TRBV19; d_call: TRBD2; j_call: TRBJ2-1; clone_size: many; cdr3_nt: TGTGCCAGTAGTATAGAAAATAGCGGGAGCTCCTACAATGAGCAGTTCTTC; cdr3_aa: CASSIENSGSSYNEQFF
v_call: TRBV4-3; d_call: TRBD1; j_call: TRBJ1-2; clone_size: many; cdr3_nt: TGCGCCAGCAGCCAAGACCCGGGACAGCTTAACTATGGCTACACCTTC; cdr3_aa: CASSQDPGQLNYGYTF
v_call: TRBV10-3; d_call: TRBD1; j_call: TRBJ1-1; clone_size: few; cdr3_nt: TGTGCCATCAGGCAGGGGGCGAGCACTGAAGCTTTCTTT; cdr3_aa: CAIRQGASTEAFF
v_call: TRBV7-6; d_call: .; j_call: TRBJ2-5; clone_size: few; cdr3_nt: TGTGCCAGCAGCTTAGCTTTGGGCAGCCTAACCTCGGAGACCCAGTACTTC; cdr3_aa: CASSLALGSLTSETQYF
v_call: TRBV11-2; d_call: TRBD2; j_call: TRBJ2-2; clone_size: many; cdr3_nt: TGTGCCAGCAGCCCCTGGGCGGGAGTTATCACCGGGGAGCTGTTTTTT; cdr3_aa: CASSPWAGVITGELFF
v_call: TRBV19; d_call: TRBD1; j_call: TRBJ2-2; clone_size: many; cdr3_nt: TGTGCCAGTAGTACACAGGGGGCGTCCGGGGAGCTGTTTTTT; cdr3_aa: CASSTQGASGELFF
v_call: TRBV11-1; d_call: TRBD1; j_call: TRBJ1-1; clone_size: many; cdr3_nt: TGTGCCAGCAGCTTAGTGAAGGGGGCGGGAGCTTTCTTT; cdr3_aa: CASSLVKGAGAFF
v_call: TRBV7-6; d_call: .; j_call: TRBJ2-1; clone_size: many; cdr3_nt: TGTGCCAGCAGCTTACAGAATGAGCAGTTCTTC; cdr3_aa: CASSLQNEQFF
v_call: TRBV7-8; d_call: TRBD1; j_call: TRBJ2-3; clone_size: few; cdr3_nt: TGTGCCAGCAGCTTAGACAGGGGGGATGATACGCAGTATTTT; cdr3_aa: CASSLDRGDDTQYF
v_call: TRBV15; d_call: .; j_call: TRBJ2-3; clone_size: .; cdr3_nt: TGTGCCACCAGCCCACGACTAGACGGCACAGATACGCAGTATTTT; cdr3_aa: CATSPRLDGTDTQYF
v_call: TRBV4-1; d_call: TRBD1; j_call: TRBJ1-2; clone_size: many; cdr3_nt: TGCGCCAGCAGCCAACTGGGAGAGACAGGGGATGGCTACACCTTC; cdr3_aa: CASSQLGETGDGYTF
v_call: TRBV19; d_call: TRBD2; j_call: TRBJ2-3; clone_size: few; cdr3_nt: TGTGCCAGTAGTTTATCACTAGCGTCAGATACGCAGTATTTT; cdr3_aa: CASSLSLASDTQYF
v_call: TRBV11-2; d_call: .; j_call: TRBJ1-6; clone_size: .; cdr3_nt: TGTGCCAGCAGCTCAACCCCGACAGCTACTACCTCCACCCTCCACTTT; cdr3_aa: CASSSTPTATTSTLHF
v_call: TRBV29-1; d_call: .; j_call: TRBJ1-3; clone_size: many; cdr3_nt: TGCAGCGTTACGGGGGATAGCAACTCTGGAAACACCATATATTTT; cdr3_aa: CSVTGDSNSGNTIYF
v_call: TRBV12-5; d_call: .; j_call: TRBJ1-6; clone_size: .; cdr3_nt: TGTGCTAGTGGACGAGGAGGGAATTCTCCCCTCCACTTT; cdr3_aa: CASGRGGNSPLHF
v_call: TRBV7-3; d_call: TRBD2; j_call: TRBJ2-2; clone_size: .; cdr3_nt: TGTGCCAGCAGCCCTCGGACTAGCGAGGTGATCGGGGAGCTGTTTTTT; cdr3_aa: CASSPRTSEVIGELFF
v_call: TRBV11-2; d_call: .; j_call: TRBJ2-2; clone_size: many; cdr3_nt: TGTGCCAGCAGCTTAGGGGCTAGCGCTCGATGGTCCGGGGAGCTGTTTTTT; cdr3_aa: CASSLGASARWSGELFF
v_call: TRBV2; d_call: TRBD1; j_call: TRBJ1-1; clone_size: many; cdr3_nt: TGTGCCAGCAGAGTCTCAGGGACAGTGACTAGGATGAACACTGAAGCTTTCTTT; cdr3_aa: CASRVSGTVTRMNTEAFF
v_call: TRBV19; d_call: TRBD1; j_call: TRBJ2-2; clone_size: many; cdr3_nt: TGTGCCAGTAGTGTAGGACAGGGTCGACGTTACGGGGAGCTGTTTTTT; cdr3_aa: CASSVGQGRRYGELFF
v_call: TRBV7-2; d_call: TRBD2; j_call: TRBJ2-3; clone_size: many; cdr3_nt: TGTGCCAGCAGCCACGGACGCCTGGGGGGGGGAGATACGCAGTATTTT; cdr3_aa: CASSHGRLGGGDTQYF
v_call: TRBV7-3; d_call: .; j_call: TRBJ1-1; clone_size: many; cdr3_nt: TGTGCCAGCAGCTGGGGGGGCCCGAACACTGAAGCTTTCTTT; cdr3_aa: CASSWGGPNTEAFF